The 28 T cell receptor beta chains listed next were all sequenced from one sample in a study of blood T cell repertoires in COVID-19. This table comes from immunoSEQ multiplex PCR, and its TCRdb copy is limited to in-frame clones, with some not included. This sample has about 110,000 clones, with about two thirds found just once. Sequenced sample: peripheral blood. These receptors all stem from a woman aged 35 to 49 with acute or convalescent COVID-19.

This chain joins TRBV6-4 and TRBJ2-3, with TRBD2 matching 8 bases. Germline-derived CDR1 and CDR2 are MRHNA and SNTAGT. The junction had 5 bases not matched to a gene; V was cut back by 2 bases and J by 4 bases. This CDR3 is built from 15 residues. The CDR3 here is CASSDGRGDSDTQYF. The CDR3 DNA is TGTGCCAGCAGTGACGGGCGGGGGGATTCAGATACGCAGTATTTT.

This chain connects TRBV7-2 to TRBJ1-2, with D uncertain. Germline lookup yields CDR1 SGHTA and CDR2 FQGNSA. Trimming shortened V by 1 base and J by 4 bases, and 7 bases separated the two germline ends. The CDR3 contains 13 residues. DNA of the CDR3: TGTGCCAGCAGCTTAGGAGTTTCCTATGGCTACACCTTC. Amino acid sequence: CASSLGVSYGYTF.

This CDR3 is CASRLFIDNEQFF. The CDR3 DNA reads as TGTGCCAGCAGGTTGTTTATTGACAATGAGCAGTTCTTC. J is TRBJ2-1 and V is TRBV28, with D hard to call. Looked up from germline, CDR1 is MDHEN and CDR2 is SYDVKM. V was pared by 6 bases and J by 5 bases, with 11 bases between. The CDR3 length is 13 residues.

The rearrangement joins TRBV11-1 to TRBJ1-4; D not certain. The length of the CDR3 is 14 residues. Germline assignment: CDR1 SGHAT and CDR2 FQDESV (reference sequence). V was clipped by 8 bases and J by 0 bases, with 10 bases between them. The chain's CDR3 is CASARSATNEKLFF. Here the CDR3 DNA reads TGTGCCAGCGCGAGATCCGCAACTAATGAAAAACTGTTTTTT.

The rearrangement joins TRBV5-6 to TRBJ1-6; 10 bases fit TRBD1. CDR1 SGHDT and CDR2 YYEEEE come from the germline V gene. Trimming removed 1 base from V and 9 bases from J; junction bases left unmatched: 1. The CDR3 totals 14 residues. DNA for the CDR3: TGTGCCAGCAGCTTGCGGGACAGGGGTTCACCCCTCCACTTT. Its protein product is CASSLRDRGSPLHF.

The chain employs TRBV18 and TRBJ2-3; tentatively, D is TRBD2 (5 bases). V lost 3 bases and J lost 0, with 10 bases in between. The CDR3 extends over 15 amino acids. Per the germline V gene, CDR1 is KGHSH and CDR2 is LQKENI. CDR3 loop: CASSPSAVSTDTQYF. CDR3 nucleotides: TGTGCCAGCTCACCTAGCGCAGTTAGCACAGATACGCAGTATTTT.

The chain couples TRBV5-1 to TRBJ2-7; 10 bases fit TRBD1. The germline gives CDR1 SGHRS, CDR2 YFSETQ. V shed 5 bases and J 2 bases; nucleotides not matched to a gene: 4. The CDR3 is made up of 14 amino acids. CDR3 residues: CASRPGTGAYEQYF. As DNA, the CDR3 is TGCGCCAGCAGGCCCGGGACAGGGGCCTACGAGCAGTACTTC.

This chain connects TRBV5-1 to TRBJ2-1, with D maybe TRBD2 (5 bases). Germline-derived CDR1 and CDR2 are SGHRS and YFSETQ. The CDR3 is 15 residues long. Trimming cost V 4 bases and J 0 bases, with 11 bases left between them. The CDR3: CASSRGVGSYNEQFF. The CDR3 DNA follows: TGCGCCAGCAGCCGGGGAGTTGGCTCCTACAATGAGCAGTTCTTC.

V gene TRBV7-6 combines with J gene TRBJ1-6, with D perhaps TRBD1 (5 bases). The CDR3 covers 21 residues. The germline V gene has CDR1 SGHVS and CDR2 FNYEAQ. V was cut by 5 bases and J by 0 bases, with 26 bases left in between. CDR3 DNA: TGTGCCAGCAGCCAAGAATTATATCTAGGGGCCCCGGGCTCCTATAATTCACCCCTCCACTTT. Translating gives CASSQELYLGAPGSYNSPLHF.

The chain combines TRBV7-2 with TRBJ1-2; D gene unclear. Trimming removed 5 bases at V and 8 bases at J, with 15 bases between. The germline V gene encodes CDR1 SGHTA and CDR2 FQGNSA. The CDR3 covers 13 residues. The CDR3 region has the DNA TGTGCCAGCAGCCCCGGGCCCGCGGGGGGCTACACCTTC. Encoded protein: CASSPGPAGGYTF.

The chain recombines TRBV12-5 with TRBJ1-3; maybe TRBD1 (6 bases). From germline, CDR1 is LGHNT and CDR2 FRNRAP. The CDR3 has 14 amino acids. Trimming removed 6 bases from V and 8 bases from J, with 17 bases in between. CDR3 in amino acids: CASGAGQSLDTIYF. The CDR3, as DNA: TGTGCTAGTGGGGCCGGACAGTCGTTAGACACCATATATTTT.

To note about this clone: Additional DNA sequences in this sample encode the identical CDR3. The chain employs TRBV5-4 and TRBJ2-7; TRBD1 matches 7 bases. The CDR3 is made up of 14 amino acids. Germline assignment: CDR1 SGHNT and CDR2 YYREEE (reference sequence). The V segment lost 1 base and the J segment 3 bases; nucleotides outside the gene matches: 4. The CDR3 DNA reads TGTGCCAGCAGCTTGAGGGGGCGAAGCTACGAGCAGTACTTC. Its protein product is CASSLRGRSYEQYF.

The gene calls are TRBV19 and TRBJ2-3, with D tentatively TRBD1 (6 bases). The V end lost 3 bases, the J end lost 0 bases, and 10 bases lay between the germline ends. Germline CDR1 reads LNHDA; CDR2 reads SQIVND (reference sequence). The CDR3 totals 15 residues. Here the CDR3 reads CASSIGQSSTDTQYF. As DNA, the CDR3 is TGTGCCAGTAGTATTGGACAGTCTAGCACAGATACGCAGTATTTT.

The chain couples TRBV11-2 to TRBJ2-7; TRBD1 might be the D (5 bases). The CDR3 covers 16 residues. V was pared by 5 bases and J by 2 bases, with 19 bases between. Germline CDR1 is SGHAT and CDR2 is FQNNGV. The CDR3 loop reads CASSPISRQNTYEQYF. CDR3 DNA: TGTGCCAGCAGCCCAATATCCCGACAGAATACCTACGAGCAGTACTTC.

The chain couples TRBV7-2 to TRBJ2-1, with 11 bases fitting TRBD2. Germline V CDR1 and CDR2: SGHTA, FQGNSA. CDR3 length: 15 amino acids. The V gene end was trimmed by 3 bases and the J gene end by 5 bases; junction bases not matched to a gene: 3. The CDR3 coding sequence is TGTGCCAGCAGCTTGATAGCGGGGGGGAACAATGAGCAGTTCTTC. Its protein product is CASSLIAGGNNEQFF.

The chain recombines TRBV19 with TRBJ1-5; 7 bases match TRBD1. V shed 5 bases and J 5 bases; nucleotides not matched to a gene: 6. The CDR3 is 14 amino acids. CDR1 is LNHDA and CDR2 is SQIVND in the germline V gene (reference sequence). DNA of the CDR3: TGTGCCAGTAGTTCGGGACAGAACCATCAGCCCCAGCATTTT. Protein product: CASSSGQNHQPQHF.

This chain connects TRBV28 to TRBJ2-4; tentatively, D is TRBD2 (5 bases). The germline V and J ends were trimmed by 2 bases and 2 bases, with 13 bases remaining between them. CDR3 length equals 16 residues. Germline V gene lookup returns CDR1 MDHEN and CDR2 SYDVKM. Written as DNA, the CDR3 is TGTGCCAGCAGTTTAGATGGAGAGGGTTCCAAAAACATTCAGTACTTC. The encoded protein is CASSLDGEGSKNIQYF. Supplemented by reference TRBV28 and TRBJ2-4, the full variable domain reads DVKVTQSSRYLVKRTGEKVFLECVQDMDHENMFWYRQDPGLGLRLIYFSYDVKMKEKGDIPEGYSVSREKKERFSLILESASTNQTSMYLCASSLDGEGSKNIQYFGAGTRLSVL.

The gene calls are TRBV28 and TRBJ2-7; no clear D gene. Trimming left V 2 bases short and J 8 bases short, with 10 bases between. Germline assignment: CDR1 MDHEN and CDR2 SYDVKM. CDR3 length: 12 residues. CDR3 in DNA: TGTGCCAGCAGTTTAGGGCCTCTGCAGCAGTACTTC. It translates to CASSLGPLQQYF.

This clone was seen a handful of times. This sequence joins TRBV5-1 and TRBJ2-2, with TRBD1 matching over 8 bases. This CDR3 contains 16 residues. Germline CDR1 and CDR2: SGHRS and YFSETQ. The trim removed 1 base at V and 4 bases at J, leaving 6 bases unmatched. The CDR3, as DNA: TGCGCCAGCAGCTTGATGGCAGGGGGCGGCACCGGGGAGCTGTTTTTT. This sequence encodes CASSLMAGGGTGELFF.

The chain is built from TRBV7-9 and TRBJ2-5; 7 bases are a match to TRBD1. The CDR3 sequence is 15 residues long. Unmatched junction bases numbered 10, after V lost 7 bases and J lost 2 bases. Germline V CDR1 and CDR2: SEHNR, FQNEAQ (reference sequence). As DNA, the CDR3 is TGTGCCAGCACCTGGTATGGGACAGAGCAAGAGACCCAGTACTTC. Its translation is CASTWYGTEQETQYF. Using reference TRBV7-9 and TRBJ2-5 for the parts outside the CDR3, the full variable domain is DTGVSQNPRHKITKRGQNVTFRCDPISEHNRLYWYRQTLGQGPEFLTYFQNEAQLEKSRLLSDRFSAERPKGSFSTLEIQRTEQGDSAMYLCASTWYGTEQETQYFGPGTRLLVL.

J is TRBJ1-1 and V is TRBV2; D is perhaps TRBD1 (5 bases). Trimming took off 6 bases at V and 5 bases at J, with 16 bases between the two ends. CDR3 length: 14 amino acids. Germline CDR1 reads SNHLY; CDR2 reads FYNNEI. In DNA form, the CDR3 reads TGTGCCAGCAGCACTCGGGGACTCGGGACTGAAGCTTTCTTT. Its protein is CASSTRGLGTEAFF. The full variable domain, rest sourced from reference TRBV2 and TRBJ1-1, is EPEVTQTPSHQVTQMGQEVILRCVPISNHLYFYWYRQILGQKVEFLVSFYNNEISEKSEIFDDQFSVERPDGSNFTLKIRSTKLEDSAMYFCASSTRGLGTEAFFGQGTRLTVV.

This sequence joins TRBV7-2 and TRBJ2-5; 11 bases fit TRBD2. V was clipped by 5 bases and J by 5 bases; unmatched bases: 7. The CDR3 is 15 amino acids. CDR1 and CDR2 (germline): SGHTA, FQGNSA. CDR3 loop: CASSQLSGGAETQYF. The DNA of the CDR3 is TGTGCCAGCAGCCAACTTAGCGGGGGGGCGGAGACCCAGTACTTC. Looking up the rest from reference TRBV7-2 and TRBJ2-5 gives the full variable domain: GAGVSQSPSNKVTEKGKDVELRCDPISGHTALYWYRQSLGQGLEFLIYFQGNSAPDKSGLPSDRFSAERTGGSVSTLTIQRTQQEDSAVYLCASSQLSGGAETQYFGPGTRLLVL.

This clone has just a few counts. The chain has TRBV2 and TRBJ2-7; TRBD2 might be the D (6 bases). Trimming took off 5 bases at V and 4 bases at J, with 18 bases between the two ends. The V gene's germline CDR1 is SNHLY and CDR2 FYNNEI. CDR3 length: 15 amino acids. This CDR3 reads CASSRDFGPNYEQYF. CDR3 in DNA: TGTGCCAGCAGTCGGGACTTTGGGCCCAATTACGAGCAGTACTTC.

A single count supports this clone. This chain uses TRBV28 with TRBJ2-7; 9 nucleotides match TRBD1. Germline values: CDR1 MDHEN, CDR2 SYDVKM. Trimming took 6 bases from V and 6 from J; bases not matched to a gene: 12. The CDR3 loop spans 15 amino acids. In DNA form, the CDR3 reads TGTGCCAGCAGGGAACAGGGGGCGCGGCACGCCGAGCAGTACTTC. Amino acids: CASREQGARHAEQYF.

A few counts support this clone. The chain joins TRBV3-1 (or the pseudogene TRBV3-2) to TRBJ1-1; TRBD1 might be the D (5 bases). The CDR3 extends over 14 amino acids. Germline loops: CDR1 LGHDT, CDR2 YNNKEL (reference sequence). Trimming removed 4 bases at V and 1 base at J, with 10 bases between. Here the CDR3 DNA reads TGTGCCAGCAGCCGTGGCCAGGGGAACACTGAAGCTTTCTTT. It encodes CASSRGQGNTEAFF.

This clone appeared a few times. The V and J genes are TRBV28 and TRBJ1-3; the D gene is possibly TRBD1 (5 bases). The length of the CDR3 is 16 residues. Trimming removed 5 bases from V and 4 bases from J, with 18 bases in between. CDR1 is MDHEN, CDR2 SYDVKM, per germline. CDR3 loop: CASSRNSWTPGNTIYF. The CDR3 DNA reads as TGTGCCAGCAGTCGAAACTCATGGACACCAGGAAACACCATATATTTT.

This clone has a handful of counts. The chain couples TRBV5-6 to TRBJ1-2; a possible D gene is TRBD1 (6 bases). The CDR3 has 15 amino acids. Germline CDR1 is SGHDT and CDR2 is YYEEEE. Trimming removed 4 bases at V and 2 bases at J, with 15 bases between. The CDR3 sequence: CASSLVTGGNYGYTF. For the CDR3, the DNA is TGTGCCAGCAGCCTTGTGACGGGGGGCAACTATGGCTACACCTTC.

The chain couples TRBV5-1 to TRBJ2-1, with 10 bases fitting TRBD1. CDR1 is SGHRS and CDR2 is YFSETQ in the germline V gene. J lost 5 bases, V lost 4 bases, and 3 bases had no gene match. The CDR3 is 14 amino acids. CDR3 in amino acids: CASSKGQGNNEQFF. The CDR3 DNA is TGCGCCAGCAGCAAGGGACAGGGGAACAATGAGCAGTTCTTC.